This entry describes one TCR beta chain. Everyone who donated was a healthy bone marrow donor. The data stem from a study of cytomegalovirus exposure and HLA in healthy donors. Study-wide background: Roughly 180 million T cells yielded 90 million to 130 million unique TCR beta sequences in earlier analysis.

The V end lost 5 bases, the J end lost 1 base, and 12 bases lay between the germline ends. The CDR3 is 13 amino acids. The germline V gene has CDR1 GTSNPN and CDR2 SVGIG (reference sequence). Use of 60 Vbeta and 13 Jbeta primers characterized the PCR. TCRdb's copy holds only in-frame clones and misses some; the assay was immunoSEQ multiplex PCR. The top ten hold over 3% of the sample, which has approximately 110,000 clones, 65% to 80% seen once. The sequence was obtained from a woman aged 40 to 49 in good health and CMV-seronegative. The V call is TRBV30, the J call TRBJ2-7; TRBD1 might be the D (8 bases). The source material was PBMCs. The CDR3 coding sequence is TGTGCCTGGCACAGGGGGGGGTCCTACGAGCAGTACTTC. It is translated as CAWHRGGSYEQYF.